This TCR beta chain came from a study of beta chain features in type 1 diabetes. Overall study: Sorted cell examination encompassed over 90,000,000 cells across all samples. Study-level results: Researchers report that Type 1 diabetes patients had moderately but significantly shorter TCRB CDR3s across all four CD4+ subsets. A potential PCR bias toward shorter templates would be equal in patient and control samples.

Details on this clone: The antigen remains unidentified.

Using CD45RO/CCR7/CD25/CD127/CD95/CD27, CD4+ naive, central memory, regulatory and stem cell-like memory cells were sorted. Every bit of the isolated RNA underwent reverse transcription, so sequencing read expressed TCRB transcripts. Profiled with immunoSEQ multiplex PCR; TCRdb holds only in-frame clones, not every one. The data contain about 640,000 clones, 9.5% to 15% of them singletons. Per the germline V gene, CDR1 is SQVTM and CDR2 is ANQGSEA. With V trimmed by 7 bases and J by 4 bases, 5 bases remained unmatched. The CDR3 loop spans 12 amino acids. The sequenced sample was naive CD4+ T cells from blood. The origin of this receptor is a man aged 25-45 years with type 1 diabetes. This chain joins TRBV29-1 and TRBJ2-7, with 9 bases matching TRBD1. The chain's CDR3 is CSGGTGKYEQYF. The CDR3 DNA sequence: TGCAGCGGCGGGACAGGGAAATACGAGCAGTACTTC.